A single TCR beta chain is shown here with its context. This specimen belongs to a study of control samples from healthy donors and cancer patients. V was clipped by 3 bases and J by 5 bases, with 12 bases between them. From germline, CDR1 is SGHRS and CDR2 YFSETQ. This CDR3 comprises 14 residues. Repertoires were generated with immunoSEQ multiplex PCR, while TCRdb's copy carries only in-frame clones and drops some. The repertoire holds roughly 130,000 clones, with 93% as singletons. The sample taken for sequencing was PBMCs. The chain combines TRBV5-1 with TRBJ2-1, with D unresolved. This receptor was taken from a man over 45 with head and neck cancer. The CDR3 is CASSSTTIDNEQFF. The CDR3 region has the DNA TGCGCCAGCAGCTCGACAACTATTGACAATGAGCAGTTCTTC.